The 9 T cell receptor beta chains below come from one sample, sequenced in a study of cytomegalovirus exposure and HLA in healthy donors. Generated by immunoSEQ multiplex PCR, the TCRdb table keeps only in-frame clones and is missing some. The data contain 100,000 to 150,000 clones, roughly nine tenths of them seen just once; the ten biggest clones take up about 1.1%. Sequenced input: PBMCs. The receptors originated from a young woman in good health and CMV-seronegative.

This chain uses TRBV6-4 with TRBJ2-1; tentatively, D is TRBD1 (6 bases). The CDR3 is 15 residues long. Germline CDR1 reads MRHNA; CDR2 reads SNTAGT. V lost 4 bases, J lost 5 bases, and 15 bases lay in between. The CDR3 sequence is CASSGGTSPNNEQFF. The CDR3 nucleotides are TGTGCCAGCAGTGGGGGGACATCCCCCAACAATGAGCAGTTCTTC.

CDR3 in DNA: TGTGCCTGGAGTGTATTTAGCGGGGGAGAGGAGCAGTTCTTC. Amino acid sequence: CAWSVFSGGEEQFF. The genes are TRBV30 and TRBJ2-1; 9 bases map to TRBD2. Germline trimming cut 0 bases from V and 10 bases from J; bases unmatched to any gene: 7. This CDR3 is built from 14 residues. The germline gives CDR1 GTSNPN, CDR2 SVGIG (reference sequence).

The CDR3 DNA reads as TGTGCCAGCAGCTCGGGACAGATTTACGAGCAGTACTTC. Translating it yields CASSSGQIYEQYF. The V call is TRBV7-2, the J call TRBJ2-7, with 7 bases lining up with TRBD1. With V trimmed by 4 bases and J by 4 bases, 4 bases remained unmatched. CDR3 length: 13 amino acids. Germline V gene lookup returns CDR1 SGHTA and CDR2 FQGNSA.

The chain uses TRBV2 and TRBJ2-1; a possible D gene is TRBD1 (5 bases). The CDR3 totals 13 residues. V was pared by 5 bases and J by 4 bases, with 9 bases between. The germline CDR1 and CDR2 sequences are SNHLY and FYNNEI. DNA of the CDR3: TGTGCCAGCAGTCCCGACAGTTACAATGAGCAGTTCTTC. As protein: CASSPDSYNEQFF.

V usage is TRBV7-8 and J usage is TRBJ1-1; possible D gene TRBD1, 6 bases. The V end lost 2 bases, the J end lost 5 bases, and 18 bases lay between the germline ends. This CDR3 contains 16 residues. Per the germline V gene, CDR1 is SGHVS and CDR2 is FQNEAQ. The CDR3, as DNA: TGTGCCAGCAGCTTATATTCGGCGGGGGCCTCAACTGAAGCTTTCTTT. This gives the protein CASSLYSAGASTEAFF.

This chain links TRBV18 with TRBJ2-2; 8 bases map to TRBD1. Germline lookup yields CDR1 KGHSH and CDR2 LQKENI. Unmatched junction bases numbered 7, after V lost 2 bases and J lost 5 bases. This CDR3 spans 16 amino acids. CDR3: CASSPTGTGWTGELFF. As DNA, the CDR3 is TGTGCCAGCTCACCAACCGGGACAGGCTGGACCGGGGAGCTGTTTTTT.

This sequence joins TRBV7-2 and TRBJ2-5; D gene uncertain. Germline V lookup: CDR1 SGHTA, CDR2 FQGNSA. CDR3 length: 11 amino acids. Between the trimmed V and J ends, which lost 5 bases and 2 bases, there was a span of 3 bases. CDR3 protein: CASSPQETQYF. CDR3 sequence (DNA): TGTGCCAGCAGCCCGCAAGAGACCCAGTACTTC.

J is TRBJ2-1 and V is TRBV21-1; TRBD2 was called by the table and not checked on the DNA. TRBV21-1 is deemed a pseudogene. CDR3 size: 12 residues. The CDR3 loop is CASPSERLARFF. CDR3 nucleotides: TGTGCCAGCCCCTCGGAGCGACTAGCTCGGTTCTTC.

The V gene is TRBV28, the J gene TRBJ2-1; D perhaps matches TRBD2 (5 bases). The CDR3 covers 17 residues. CDR1 and CDR2 (germline): MDHEN, SYDVKM. The germline V and J ends were trimmed by 2 bases and 6 bases, with 20 bases remaining between them. The CDR3 bases are TGTGCCAGCAGTTTAGTCTTTCGGCGGGCAGAGGGCAATGAGCAGTTCTTC. Its protein product is CASSLVFRRAEGNEQFF.